Below, one T cell receptor (beta chain) is given with its context. This clone was counted between two and nine times. Its cognate antigen has yet to be identified. Per-nucleotide qualities are absent, and no much larger clonotype sits a single base away. The sample comes from a study of shared clonotypes between healthy human individuals (TCRdb year 2020). Background for the entire study: The cohort comprised a couple of women and three men aged 18 to 49 years. For each donor, CD4 naive and CD4 memory were each given three plates, CD8 naive was given two plates, and CD8 memory was given one plate. Different laboratories and diverse techniques were used to prepare libraries and sequence TCR repertoires, to increase sequencing depth and limit assay-specific biases. Per donor, leukapheresis produced somewhere between about 0.9 and 10 billion PBMCs. To estimate repertoire size and how much clonotype sharing occurs between individuals, the study deeply sequenced the blood TCR repertoires of 5 or 6 healthy adults. What the research found in general, with its limitations: Pairwise subsampling led to the expectation that sequencing depth would affect the degree of clonotype sharing among donors. The genetic and exposure-history diversity represented was limited by the small number of donors. Sampling was restricted to blood, and TCR repertoires in tissues likely differ from the TCR repertoires found in blood. Incomplete sequencing was indicated by rarefaction of sorted-subset datasets, despite the large sequencing depth. Clonotypes shared by all four sorted-subset donors showed higher generation probabilities than non-shared clonotypes. Estimated clonotype richness was generally larger for naive than for memory subsets. Across a few donors, approximately 4.9% of naive CD4, approximately 3.6% of naive CD8, about 2.3% of memory CD4, and 0.4% of memory CD8 clonotypes were shared.

V lost 0 bases and J lost 4 bases; the stretch between them is 12 bases long. According to the germline V gene, CDR1 reads SGHTA and CDR2 reads FQGNSA. The CDR3 covers 15 residues, taking in both the cysteine and the phenylalanine. Only the CDR3 DNA stays, 45 bases, in frame from base 1. Using the deep immunoSEQ assay, TCR CDR3 regions were amplified from genomic DNA by multiplex PCR. For each cell subset, the extracted genomic DNA was distributed evenly across all wells of several immunoSEQ 96-well plates, and each plate served as one replicate. For sorted subsets, roughly 200 ng of genomic DNA, equivalent to 25,000 to 35,000 T cell genomes, went into each replicate PCR. Purified libraries were measured with a Qubit 3.0 fluorometer, size-checked on a Bioanalyzer 2100, and measured again with the KAPA Library Quantification kit. Each immunoSEQ 96-well plate was sequenced on its own single-read 150-cycle Illumina NextSeq 550 flow cell. Turning to the authors' computational methods: Because only junctional sequences without quality scores were contained in the immunoSEQ output, filtering matching that applied to full-length reads could not be performed. Sequences were annotated with PyIR, a Python wrapper for IgBLAST v1.9, using IMGT germline references to assign V/J genes and CDR3. Reads were removed for weak V/J assignments (E-value above 1e-6), missing CDR3, stop codons, out-of-frame junctions, or ambiguous translated residues. V3J clonotypes were defined as sequences sharing the same inferred V gene, J gene, and CDR3 amino acid sequence. To compute the percentage overlap between repertoires, the number of shared unique clonotypes was divided by the size of the smaller repertoire. Repertoire richness was assessed with RTK rarefaction, the Chao1 estimator, and Recon v2.1 estimates of unobserved clonotypes. Generation probabilities were computed with OLGA for all TCRbeta clonotypes obtained by the gDNA method from a few donors. The table was pulled from immuneACCESS by TCRdb, which kept in-frame rearrangements only. Such tables lose some clones; where checked, under half of the loss comes from unresolved V genes, and the rest has no known cause. From that table come the V and J calls and clone size; the DNA was used to work out D and trimming. The sample table holds fewer than 3 million clones, of which 85% to 95% were seen once. The biggest ten clones account for about 0.41% of the sample.

The donors were healthy, HIV-negative adults with no recently reported acute infections or vaccinations. All donors were Caucasian adults living in Nashville, Tennessee, USA. CD4+ T cells were enriched by magnetic negative selection; naive cells were then positively selected on CD45RA, and the negative fraction formed the memory subset. Blood was collected by leukapheresis, and PBMCs were isolated by Ficoll-Histopaque density gradient centrifugation and then cryopreserved in liquid nitrogen vapor phase. Purity and quantity of every magnetically sorted T cell population were checked by analytical flow cytometry. From each sorted fraction, genomic DNA was isolated and quantified by UV absorbance on a Nanodrop 2000c.

Sample: naive CD4+ T cells from PBMCs. The cell subset or site tag for this specimen amounts to: CD45RA+ positively selected. The sequence came from a man aged 18 to 30 in good health. Some clones in this sample may be carry-over from other donors' samples. This sequence uses TRBV7-2 and TRBJ1-2, with a weak D call of TRBD1 (6 bases match). The CDR3 protein sequence reads: CASSLAQGRLYGYTF. Here is the DNA: TGTGCCAGCAGCTTAGCACAGGGCAGACTCTATGGCTACACCTTC.